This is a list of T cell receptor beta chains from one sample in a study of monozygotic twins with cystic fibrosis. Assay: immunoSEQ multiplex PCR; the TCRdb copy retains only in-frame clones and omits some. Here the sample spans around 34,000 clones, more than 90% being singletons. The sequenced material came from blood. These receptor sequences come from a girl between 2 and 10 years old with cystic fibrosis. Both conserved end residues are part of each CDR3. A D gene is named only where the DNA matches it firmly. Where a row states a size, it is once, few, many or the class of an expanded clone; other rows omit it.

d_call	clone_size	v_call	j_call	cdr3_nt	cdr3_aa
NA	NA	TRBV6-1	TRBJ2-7	TGTGCCACACAAGACAGTCTATACTCCTACGAGCAGTACTTC	CATQDSLYSYEQYF
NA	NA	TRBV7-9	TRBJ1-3	TGTGCCGGAGGGGACTTTGTCCACACCATATATTTT	CAGGDFVHTIYF
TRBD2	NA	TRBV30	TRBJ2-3	TGTGCCTGGAAGCGGGGAGAGGGCACAGATACGCAGTATTTT	CAWKRGEGTDTQYF
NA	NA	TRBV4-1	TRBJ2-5	TGCGCCAGCAGCCAAGTAGGAGGGGGGCAAGAGACCCAGTACTTC	CASSQVGGGQETQYF
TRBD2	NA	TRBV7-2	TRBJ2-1	TGTGCCAGCAGCCTCGGGACTAGCGGGAGTGATGAGCAGTTCTTC	CASSLGTSGSDEQFF
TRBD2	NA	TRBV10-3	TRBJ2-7	TGTGCCACGGGCTCGGAGCGGGAGCTCTACGAGCAGTACTTC	CATGSERELYEQYF
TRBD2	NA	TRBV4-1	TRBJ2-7	TGCGCCAGCAGCCAGGGGACTAGCGGGGTCTACGAGCAGTACTTC	CASSQGTSGVYEQYF
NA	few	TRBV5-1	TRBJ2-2	TGCGCCAGCAGCTTCGGACAGCCCGGGGAGCTGTTTTTT	CASSFGQPGELFF
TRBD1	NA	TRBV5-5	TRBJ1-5	TGTGCCAGCAGCCCGGGGACAGGGGGCAATCAGCCCCAGCATTTT	CASSPGTGGNQPQHF
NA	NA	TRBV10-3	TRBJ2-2	TGTGCCATCCCCCGGCCGGGTATGAACACCGGGGAGCTGTTTTTT	CAIPRPGMNTGELFF
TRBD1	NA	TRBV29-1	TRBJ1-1	TGCAGCGTCGGACAGGGTCAGTCTTTCTTT	CSVGQGQSFF
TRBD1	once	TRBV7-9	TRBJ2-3	TGTGCCAGCAGCTTAGGGGACAGTCACACAGATACGCAGTATTTT	CASSLGDSHTDTQYF
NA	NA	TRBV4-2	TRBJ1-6	TGTGCCAGCAGCCAAGAAGAGGAGGACCGTTCACCCCTCCACTTT	CASSQEEEDRSPLHF
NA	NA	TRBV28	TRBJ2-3	TGTGCCAGCAGTTCACAATCTGAACCCACAGATACGCAGTATTTT	CASSSQSEPTDTQYF